The 5 T cell receptor beta chains reported below all come from one sample, sequenced in a study of T cell repertoires in cytomegalovirus infection (dated by TCRdb to the late 2010s). The sample was run on an Illumina HiSeq 1500. Using fastp trimming at Q25 and MiXCR clonotype assembly, TCRdb reanalyzed the public sequencing data and kept in-frame beta chains. All rows with the same CDR3 protein become a single entry with the most common DNA and genes. Recorded for this sample are around 490,000 distinct CDR3 sequences; around a quarter of them occurred a single time. Over 10% of the sample is taken by the ten largest. The material sequenced was PBMCs. These receptor sequences come from a human donor in good health (CMV status not recorded). Some clones in this sample may be carry-over from other donors' samples.

The rearrangement uses TRBV5-4 and TRBJ2-3; 12 positions match TRBD2. After removal of 4 bases from V and 3 bases from J, the junction contained 18 bases not matched to a gene. Germline loops: CDR1 SGHNT, CDR2 YYREEE (reference sequence). The CDR3 totals 20 residues. The CDR3 region has the DNA TGTGCCAGCAGCCCCGCCCTCTCTAGCGGGAGGGCCAGTTTTACAGATACGCAGTATTTT. Its translation is CASSPALSSGRASFTDTQYF.

The chain carries TRBV6-2 or TRBV6-3 and TRBJ1-5; D not resolved. The CDR3 contains 14 residues. V lost 7 bases and J lost 7, with 17 bases in between. CDR1 is MNHEY and CDR2 is SVGEGT in the germline V gene. CDR3 DNA sequence: TGTGCCAGCACATTGGGCATTGCCGGACAGCCCCAGCATTTT. It yields the protein CASTLGIAGQPQHF.

This clonotype was observed once. This chain connects TRBV30 to TRBJ2-2, with 12 positions matching TRBD2. The CDR3 is made up of 16 amino acids. The germline V gene has CDR1 GTSNPN and CDR2 SVGIG (reference sequence). V gave up 4 bases and J gave up 5 bases; unmatched junction bases: 8. CDR3 protein: CAWNALAGGYTGELFF. DNA of the CDR3: TGTGCCTGGAACGCCCTAGCGGGAGGGTATACCGGGGAGCTGTTTTTT.

V usage is TRBV20-1 and J usage is TRBJ2-1; 9 nucleotides agree with TRBD2. The CDR3 totals 16 residues. The V and J ends lost 0 bases and 2 bases, in that order; junction bases with no gene match: 5. Germline V CDR1 and CDR2: DFQATT, SNEGSKA (reference sequence). The CDR3 DNA sequence: TGCAGTGCTAGAGATCAAGCGGGAGGACCCTACAATGAGCAGTTCTTC. The encoded protein is CSARDQAGGPYNEQFF.

The chain uses TRBV7-2 and TRBJ2-3; possible D gene TRBD2, 5 bases. The V gene lost 1 base and the J gene lost 5 bases, with 13 bases spanning the gap. Germline CDR1 and CDR2: SGHTA and FQGNSA. This CDR3 is 15 amino acids long. DNA for the CDR3: TGTGCCAGCAGCTTAGGGCTAGCCATGGTAGATACGCAGTATTTT. Protein sequence: CASSLGLAMVDTQYF.